This T cell receptor (beta chain) was identified during a study of T cells in Graves' hyperthyroidism and ophthalmopathy. Study results and caveats: Blood also contained most expanded thyroid clonotypes above 0.001. In simple terms, a model built on 13 V-J features told ophthalmopathy apart from stable hyperthyroidism. The model made its ophthalmopathy prediction, and onset followed a median approximately six months later.

Germline-derived CDR1 and CDR2 are LGHDT and YNNKEL (reference sequence). This CDR3 region has 12 residues. Amplification of TCR beta CDR3 regions used RNA as the template. HTBI primers were used for first-round RT-PCR of the TCR CDR3. MiXCR was run by TCRdb on the multiplex PCR reads, yielding one entry per CDR3 protein. This repertoire shows some 300,000 distinct CDR3 sequences, about an eighth found once; its top ten account for 7.9%. This clonotype was recorded only once. The antigen is not known. Possible read error: a much larger clone is one base away. This TCR derives from a woman aged 40 to 50 with Graves' hyperthyroidism. This chain joins TRBV3-1 and TRBJ1-1; D gene ambiguous. Sequencing was carried out using blood. CDR3 sequence: CASSYGRTEALF. The CDR3 coding sequence is TGTGCCAGCAGTTATGGACGTACTGAAGCTCTCTTT.